These T cell receptor beta chains were read from a single sample in a study of blood T cell repertoires in COVID-19. Profiled with immunoSEQ multiplex PCR; TCRdb holds only in-frame clones, not every one. The sample carries some 75,000 clones, about three quarters recorded once. Sequenced input: peripheral blood. The source is a woman of 80 years or more with active or convalescent COVID-19. Both conserved end residues are part of each CDR3. D genes are given only for firm matches. Some rows mark clone size as missing; the rest say once, few, many or name a class of expanded clone.

clone_size j_call cdr3_length d_call v_call cdr3_aa cdr3_nt
NA TRBJ1-4 15 TRBD1 TRBV7-2 CASSLGDRKNEKLFF TGTGCCAGCAGCTTAGGGGACAGGAAGAATGAAAAACTGTTTTTT
NA TRBJ2-7 11 NA TRBV25-1 CASSTSYEQYF TGTGCCAGCAGTACTAGCTACGAGCAGTACTTC
NA TRBJ2-6 15 NA TRBV6-1 CASSDGGGGANVLTF TGTGCCAGCAGTGATGGAGGCGGTGGGGCCAACGTCCTGACTTTC
NA TRBJ2-1 12 NA TRBV19 CASSSGWHEQFF TGTGCCAGTAGTTCGGGATGGCATGAGCAGTTCTTC
NA TRBJ2-7 15 TRBD2 TRBV7-2 CASSRGLGSAYEQYF TGTGCCAGCAGCCGGGGACTAGGGAGCGCCTACGAGCAGTACTTC
NA TRBJ2-7 13 TRBD1 TRBV7-9 CASEMDRGYEQYF TGTGCCAGTGAAATGGACAGGGGCTACGAGCAGTACTTC
NA TRBJ2-1 12 NA TRBV6-2/TRBV6-3 CASSHGVNEQFF TGTGCCAGCAGTCACGGGGTCAATGAGCAGTTCTTC
many TRBJ1-6 16 NA TRBV18 CASRKDTGQPNSPLHF TGTGCCAGCCGGAAAGACACTGGGCAGCCTAATTCACCCCTCCACTTT
NA TRBJ2-7 12 NA TRBV11-2 CASSLIVGEQYF TGTGCCAGCAGCTTAATCGTCGGGGAGCAGTACTTC
NA TRBJ2-7 12 NA TRBV6-6 CASQDSAYEQYF TGTGCCAGCCAGGACTCTGCCTACGAGCAGTACTTC
few TRBJ2-2 15 TRBD2 TRBV9 CASSVRGANTGELFF TGTGCCAGCAGCGTACGGGGGGCGAACACCGGGGAGCTGTTTTTT
NA TRBJ2-7 14 NA TRBV5-1 CASRSVGQPYEQYF TGCGCCAGCAGGTCCGTTGGACAGCCCTACGAGCAGTACTTC
NA TRBJ1-1 15 TRBD1 TRBV4-3 CASSLRTGATTEAFF TGCGCCAGCAGCCTCCGGACAGGCGCTACCACTGAAGCTTTCTTT
NA TRBJ2-3 14 TRBD2 TRBV10-3 CAISSGSPTDTQYF TGTGCCATCAGTAGCGGGAGTCCCACAGATACGCAGTATTTT
NA TRBJ2-3 16 TRBD2 TRBV10-3 CAISESTSGGGDTQYF TGTGCCATCAGTGAGTCGACTAGCGGGGGTGGGGATACGCAGTATTTT
NA TRBJ2-1 15 TRBD2 TRBV7-9 CASSVSGGALDEQFF TGTGCCAGCAGCGTTAGCGGGGGGGCCTTAGATGAGCAGTTCTTC
few TRBJ1-3 16 NA TRBV7-2 CASSMDPDHYGNTIYF TGTGCCAGCAGCATGGATCCCGATCACTATGGAAACACCATATATTTT
NA TRBJ2-3 18 TRBD2 TRBV4-3 CASSHLIGLAGEYDTQYF TGCGCCAGCAGCCATCTTATCGGACTAGCGGGGGAGTATGATACGCAGTATTTT
few TRBJ2-2 13 NA TRBV30 CAWSMTFTGELFF TGTGCCTGGAGTATGACTTTCACCGGGGAGCTGTTTTTT
NA TRBJ2-3 19 TRBD2 TRBV5-6 CASSLITKTSGGQGNTQYF TGTGCCAGCAGCCTAATAACTAAGACTTCGGGGGGGCAAGGGAATACGCAGTATTTT
NA TRBJ1-2 13 NA TRBV10-2 CASSDQDLYGYTF TGCGCCAGCAGTGATCAGGATCTCTATGGCTACACCTTC
NA TRBJ2-7 15 NA TRBV6-2/TRBV6-3 CASSYYRGSSYEQYF TGTGCCAGCAGTTACTACCGGGGTAGCTCCTACGAGCAGTACTTC
NA TRBJ2-2 17 TRBD1 TRBV5-1 CASSWTGMGQGAGELFF TGCGCCAGCAGCTGGACTGGAATGGGACAGGGCGCCGGGGAGCTGTTTTTT
NA TRBJ1-3 19 NA TRBV4-3 CASSQDRSAGALSGNTIYF TGCGCCAGCAGCCAAGACAGGTCAGCAGGGGCCCTCTCTGGAAACACCATATATTTT
NA TRBJ2-3 16 NA TRBV10-3 CAISESPTREDNTQYF TGTGCCATCAGTGAGTCGCCGACTAGAGAAGATAATACGCAGTATTTT
NA TRBJ1-1 15 TRBD1 TRBV19 CASSGRTGMNTEAFF TGTGCCAGTAGTGGTCGGACAGGGATGAACACTGAAGCTTTCTTT
NA TRBJ1-1 16 NA TRBV27 CASSPDRYPVDTEAFF TGTGCCAGCAGTCCCGACAGATACCCTGTCGACACTGAAGCTTTCTTT
NA TRBJ1-2 14 NA TRBV6-2/TRBV6-3 CASSTGFVDYGYTF TGTGCCAGCAGTACAGGGTTTGTGGACTATGGCTACACCTTC
NA TRBJ1-1 11 NA TRBV6-2/TRBV6-3 CASSYPREAFF TGTGCCAGCAGTTACCCCAGGGAAGCTTTCTTT
NA TRBJ2-2 14 NA TRBV2 CASIRADGGGELFF TGTGCCAGCATCCGGGCAGACGGAGGCGGGGAGCTGTTTTTT
NA TRBJ1-1 13 NA TRBV4-3 CASSQVVSAEAFF TGCGCCAGCAGCCAAGTGGTCAGCGCTGAAGCTTTCTTT
NA TRBJ1-2 13 NA TRBV7-2 CASSLGRFYGYTF TGTGCCAGCAGCTTAGGGAGGTTCTATGGCTACACCTTC
NA TRBJ2-7 14 NA TRBV18 CASSPPQGYYEQYF TGTGCCAGCTCACCCCCCCAGGGGTACTACGAGCAGTACTTC
NA TRBJ2-7 17 TRBD1 TRBV28 CASKELPGQGTFYEQYF TGTGCCAGCAAGGAACTCCCGGGACAGGGGACTTTCTACGAGCAGTACTTC
NA TRBJ2-5 13 TRBD1 TRBV7-2 CASSRGTEETQYF TGTGCCAGCAGCCGAGGGACAGAAGAGACCCAGTACTTC
NA TRBJ1-6 13 NA TRBV2 CASGREGNSPLHF TGTGCCAGCGGAAGGGAGGGTAATTCACCCCTCCACTTT